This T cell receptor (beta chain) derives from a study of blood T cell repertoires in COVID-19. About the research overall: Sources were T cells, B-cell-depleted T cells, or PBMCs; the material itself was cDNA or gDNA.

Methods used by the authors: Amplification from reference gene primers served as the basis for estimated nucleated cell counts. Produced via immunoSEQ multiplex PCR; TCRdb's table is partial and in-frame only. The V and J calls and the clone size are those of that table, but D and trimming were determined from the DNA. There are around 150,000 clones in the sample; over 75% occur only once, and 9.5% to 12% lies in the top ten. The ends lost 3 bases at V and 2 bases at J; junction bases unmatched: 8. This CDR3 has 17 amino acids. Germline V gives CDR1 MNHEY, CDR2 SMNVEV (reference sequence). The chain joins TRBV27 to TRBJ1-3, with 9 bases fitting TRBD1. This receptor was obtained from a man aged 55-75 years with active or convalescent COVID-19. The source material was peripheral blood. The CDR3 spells CASSFKPGQGPGNTIYF. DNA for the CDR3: TGTGCCAGCAGTTTCAAGCCGGGACAGGGACCTGGAAACACCATATATTTT.